This entry features one T cell receptor beta chain sequence. The antigen remains unidentified. This sample was taken from a study of CD4 T cells in relation to SARS-CoV-2 and coronaviruses. Study overall: TCR beta CDR3s were sequenced after roughly eleven-day antigen culture of PBMCs. Patient ages ranged from about 20 to 72, median 38. Study results and caveats: Crossreactive clones expanded significantly less to SARS-CoV-2 than monoreactive clones.

Assay used: immunoSEQ multiplex PCR; TCRdb lists only in-frame clones, some missing. The sample gives tens of thousands of clones, around four fifths of which show up once; roughly 22% is in the top ten. Sequenced: memory CD4+ T cells from PBMCs, cultured in vitro. The sequence was collected from an adult with COVID-19.

The CDR3 reads CASSAGSGSNQPQHF. CDR3 nucleotide sequence: TGTGCCAGCAGTGCAGGGTCTGGAAGCAATCAGCCCCAGCATTTT. The gene calls are TRBV2 and TRBJ1-5, with a possible D match to TRBD1 (5 bases). V lost 4 bases, J lost 1 base, and 11 bases lay in between. CDR1 SNHLY and CDR2 FYNNEI come from the germline V gene. The CDR3 has 15 amino acids. Filled out from reference TRBV2 and TRBJ1-5, the complete variable domain reads EPEVTQTPSHQVTQMGQEVILRCVPISNHLYFYWYRQILGQKVEFLVSFYNNEISEKSEIFDDQFSVERPDGSNFTLKIRSTKLEDSAMYFCASSAGSGSNQPQHFGDGTRLSIL.